This entry is about one TCR beta chain. At the DNA level, this CDR3 is encoded by other sequences in the same sample as well. These data come from a study of control samples from healthy donors and cancer patients. The CDR3 extends over 12 amino acids. Trimming removed 3 bases at V and 2 bases at J, with 5 bases between. Profiling relied on immunoSEQ multiplex PCR, and the TCRdb table lists in-frame clones only, not all of them. The profile shows around 30,000 clones, 86% of them singletons. Sample: PBMCs. The chain recombines TRBV12-3 or TRBV12-4 with TRBJ2-7, with D unresolved. The clonotype originates from a woman between 40 and 55 years old with lung cancer. The chain's CDR3 is CASSLSPYEQYF. The CDR3 DNA is TGTGCCAGCAGTTTGTCCCCCTACGAGCAGTACTTC.